Sequencing of this TCR beta chain was carried out in a study of immune heterogeneity within non-small cell lung tumors. About the study: Tumor histology was classified as squamous cell carcinoma in several cases, non-squamous carcinoma in roughly 11 and not otherwise specified in 1.

Bulk tumor genomic DNA served as template, at about 600 ng per sample. Taken during surgery, several biopsies per primary tumor were spaced as far apart as possible within the tumor mass. It was patients with untreated, newly diagnosed non-small cell lung cancer who underwent curative surgery. Multiplex PCR employing 32 V and 13 J primers generated amplicons of the TCR beta CDR3. TCRdb independently ran MiXCR on the multiplex PCR reads; one entry per CDR3 protein. The sample has over 20,000 distinct CDR3 sequences, approximately 26% seen once. Concerning this clonotype itself: One end of the junction is discordant with germline, which a read error may explain.

The CDR3 contains 16 residues. Germline V gene lookup returns CDR1 SGHTA and CDR2 FQGTGA. The sample was lung tumor tissue. This receptor was taken from a middle-aged man with non-small cell lung cancer. The chain is built from TRBV7-3 and TRBJ2-1; 11 bases align to TRBD2. CDR3: CASSDELAGAYNEHFF. The DNA of the CDR3 is TGTGCCAGCAGCGATGAACTAGCGGGAGCGTACAATGAGCACTTCTTC.